This TCR beta chain was captured in a study of blood T cell repertoires in COVID-19. Study summary: The United States, Italy and Spain were the sources of the acute and convalescent COVID-19 samples.

V lost 2 bases and J lost 6, with 17 bases in between. This CDR3 spans 16 amino acids. Germline V gene data show CDR1 as MDHEN and CDR2 as SYDVKM. Generated by immunoSEQ multiplex PCR, the TCRdb table keeps only in-frame clones and is missing some. The table lists about 200,000 clones, approximately 85% of them singletons. Recruitment covered about two dozen US areas and drew participants whose ages spanned roughly 18 to 89 years. Participants had their cohort set by participant-reported clinical history. The chain carries TRBV28 and TRBJ1-5, with unresolved D. Sequences were obtained from PBMCs or T cells enriched from blood (not recorded which). The clonotype comes from a man aged 40-49 years with acute COVID-19. The CDR3 here is CASSLSRGYTSQPQHF. The CDR3 region has the DNA TGTGCCAGCAGTTTAAGTCGGGGTTACACCTCTCAGCCCCAGCATTTT.